This TCR beta chain was obtained from a study of blood T cell repertoires in COVID-19. Overall study context: Acute and convalescent COVID-19 specimens originated in the United States, Italy and Spain. The analysed material was cDNA or gDNA that came from T cells, B-cell-depleted T cells, or PBMCs.

The Seattle patients joined while their infection was active and were tracked longitudinally afterward. Using immunoSEQ multiplex PCR, the repertoire was profiled, and TCRdb retains in-frame clones only, with some absent. The table has fewer than 400,000 clones, about nine tenths seen once. CDR3 length: 14 residues. Germline assignment: CDR1 SGHKS and CDR2 YYEKEE (reference sequence). Trimming stripped 1 base from V and 8 bases from J, with 15 bases between. The chain employs TRBV5-5 and TRBJ1-1; D is ambiguous. The source of this sequence is a woman in her thirties with COVID-19, enrolled during active disease. The sample comprised peripheral blood. CDR3 coding DNA: TGTGCCAGCAGCTTGCTTCCCGCCTCGGTAGAAGCTTTCTTT. Translation: CASSLLPASVEAFF.